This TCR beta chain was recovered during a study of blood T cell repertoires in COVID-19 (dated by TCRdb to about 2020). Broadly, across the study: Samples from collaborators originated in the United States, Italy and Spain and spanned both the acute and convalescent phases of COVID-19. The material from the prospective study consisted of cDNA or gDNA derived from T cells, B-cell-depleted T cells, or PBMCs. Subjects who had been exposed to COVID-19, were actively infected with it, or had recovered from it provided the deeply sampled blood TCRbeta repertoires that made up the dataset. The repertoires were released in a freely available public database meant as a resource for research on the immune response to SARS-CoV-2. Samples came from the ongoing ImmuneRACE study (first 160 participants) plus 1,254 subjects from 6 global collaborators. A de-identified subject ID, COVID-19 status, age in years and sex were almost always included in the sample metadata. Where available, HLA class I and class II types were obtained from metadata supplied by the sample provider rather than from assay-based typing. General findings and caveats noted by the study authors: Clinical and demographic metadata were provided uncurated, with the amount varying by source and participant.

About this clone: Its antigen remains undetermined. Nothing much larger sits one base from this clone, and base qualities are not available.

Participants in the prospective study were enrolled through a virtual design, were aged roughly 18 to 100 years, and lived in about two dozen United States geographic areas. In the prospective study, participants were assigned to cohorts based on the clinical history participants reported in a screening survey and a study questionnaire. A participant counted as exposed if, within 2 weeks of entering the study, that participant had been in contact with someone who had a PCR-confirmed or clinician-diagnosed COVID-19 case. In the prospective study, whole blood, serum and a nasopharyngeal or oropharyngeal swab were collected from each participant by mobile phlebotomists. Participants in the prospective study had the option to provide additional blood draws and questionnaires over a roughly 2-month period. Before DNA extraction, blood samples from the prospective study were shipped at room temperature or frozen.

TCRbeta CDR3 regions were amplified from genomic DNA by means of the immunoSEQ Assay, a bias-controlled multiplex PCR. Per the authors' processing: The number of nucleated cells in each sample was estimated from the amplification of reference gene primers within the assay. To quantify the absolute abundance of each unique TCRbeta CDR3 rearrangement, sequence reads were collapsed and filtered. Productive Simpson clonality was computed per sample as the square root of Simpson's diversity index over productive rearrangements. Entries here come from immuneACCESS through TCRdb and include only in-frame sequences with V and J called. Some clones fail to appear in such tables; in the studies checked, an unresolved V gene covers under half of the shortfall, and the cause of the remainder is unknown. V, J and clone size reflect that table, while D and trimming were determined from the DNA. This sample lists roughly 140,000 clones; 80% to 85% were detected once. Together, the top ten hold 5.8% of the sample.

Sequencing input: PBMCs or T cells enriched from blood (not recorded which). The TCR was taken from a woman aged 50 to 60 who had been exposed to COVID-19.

The CDR3 here reads CASSPRDRVNEQFF. Read as DNA, the sequence is TGTGCCAGCTCACCCCGGGACAGGGTCAATGAGCAGTTCTTC. The chain joins TRBV18 to TRBJ2-1, with 9 middle bases fitting TRBD1. The CDR3 spans 14 residues, from the cysteine through the phenylalanine. Just CDR3 DNA is preserved here, 42 bases in frame from base 1. For this chain, trimming is 3 bases at the V end and 6 bases at the J end, and the number of junction bases without a gene match is 3. The germline V gene supplies CDR1 KGHSH and CDR2 LQKENI. Where the CDR3 stops, the reference TRBV18 and TRBJ2-1 genes take over; the full variable domain is NAGVMQNPRHLVRRRGQEARLRCSPMKGHSHVYWYRQLPEEGLKFMVYLQKENIIDESGMPKERFSAEFPKEGPSILRIQQVVRGDSAAYFCASSPRDRVNEQFFGPGTRLTVL.